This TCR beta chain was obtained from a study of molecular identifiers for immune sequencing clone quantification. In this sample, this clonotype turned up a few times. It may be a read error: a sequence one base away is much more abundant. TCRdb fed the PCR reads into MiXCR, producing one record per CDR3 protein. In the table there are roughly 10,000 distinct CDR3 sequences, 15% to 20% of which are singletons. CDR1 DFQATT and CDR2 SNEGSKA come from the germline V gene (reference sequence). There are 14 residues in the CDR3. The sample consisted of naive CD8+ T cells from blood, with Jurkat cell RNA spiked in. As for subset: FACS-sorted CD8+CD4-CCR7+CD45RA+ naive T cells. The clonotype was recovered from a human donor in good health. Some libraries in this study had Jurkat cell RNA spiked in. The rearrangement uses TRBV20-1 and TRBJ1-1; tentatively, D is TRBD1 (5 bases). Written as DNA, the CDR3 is TGCAGTGCTAGAGATTTAGGGGCGGACACTGAAGCTTCCTTT. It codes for CSARDLGADTEASF.